This T cell receptor (beta chain) was profiled in a study of beta chain features in type 1 diabetes. Study details: Across all samples, over 85 million sorted cells were examined. General study points: Moderately but significantly shorter TCRB CDR3s were found in Type 1 diabetes patients in all four CD4+ subsets.

This CDR3 comprises 15 residues. V shed 5 bases and J 1 base; nucleotides not matched to a gene: 4. Germline assignment: CDR1 SGHAT and CDR2 FQNNGV. This clone was seen more than once but under ten times. Its antigen remains unknown. Expressed TCRB transcripts were sequenced because the isolated RNA had all been reverse transcribed beforehand. Measured with immunoSEQ multiplex PCR; TCRdb has only the in-frame clones, and not every one. The table records about 150,000 clones, roughly 8% of them present only once. Blood was drawn once from each donor into heparinised tubes. The draws averaged about 120 mL.

The source of this sequence is a man younger than 35 with type 1 diabetes. The sequenced sample consisted of central memory CD4+ T cells from blood. This chain uses TRBV11-2 with TRBJ1-3; 8 bases fit TRBD1. CDR3 nucleotide sequence: TGTGCCAGCAGCCGAACAGGGGGGTCTGGAAACACCATATATTTT. Translation: CASSRTGGSGNTIYF.